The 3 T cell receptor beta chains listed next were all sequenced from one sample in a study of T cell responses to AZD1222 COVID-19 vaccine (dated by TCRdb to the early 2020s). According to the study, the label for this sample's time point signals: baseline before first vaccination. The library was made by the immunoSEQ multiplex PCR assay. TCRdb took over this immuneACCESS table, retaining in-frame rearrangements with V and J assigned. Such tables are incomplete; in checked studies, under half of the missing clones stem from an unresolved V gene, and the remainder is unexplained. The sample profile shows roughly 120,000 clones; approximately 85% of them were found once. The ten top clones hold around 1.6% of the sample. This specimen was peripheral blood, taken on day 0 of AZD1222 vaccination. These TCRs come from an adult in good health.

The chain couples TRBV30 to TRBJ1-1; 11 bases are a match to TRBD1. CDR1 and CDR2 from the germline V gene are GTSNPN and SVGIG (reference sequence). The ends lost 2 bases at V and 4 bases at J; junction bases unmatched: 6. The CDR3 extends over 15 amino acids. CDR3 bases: TGTGCCTGGAGTTGGACAGGGGGCGTGGGCACTGAAGCTTTCTTT. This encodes CAWSWTGGVGTEAFF.

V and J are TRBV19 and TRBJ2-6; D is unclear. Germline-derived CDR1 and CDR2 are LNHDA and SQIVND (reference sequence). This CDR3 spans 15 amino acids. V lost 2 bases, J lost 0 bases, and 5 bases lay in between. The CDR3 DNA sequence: TGTGCCAGTAGTATATTAGGCTCTGGGGCCAACGTCCTGACTTTC. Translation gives CASSILGSGANVLTF.

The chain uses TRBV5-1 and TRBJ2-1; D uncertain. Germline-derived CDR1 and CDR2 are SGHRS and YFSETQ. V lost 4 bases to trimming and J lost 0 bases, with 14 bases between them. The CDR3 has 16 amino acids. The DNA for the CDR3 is TGCGCCAGCAGCCCGCAAGGCCGCCCCTCCTACAATGAGCAGTTCTTC. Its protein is CASSPQGRPSYNEQFF.